Listed here are 16 T cell receptor beta chains from one sample, sequenced in a study of molecular identifiers for immune sequencing clone quantification. TCRdb independently ran MiXCR on the PCR reads; one entry per CDR3 protein. The repertoire includes hundreds of thousands of distinct CDR3 sequences, roughly 24% of them detected once, and 0.65% to 0.75% sits in the top ten. Input material: naive CD8+ T cells from blood, with Jurkat cell RNA spiked in. The subset is: FACS-sorted CD8+CD4-CCR7+CD45RA+ naive T cells. The receptors here all came from a human donor in good health. Some libraries in this study had Jurkat cell RNA spiked in.

Worth noting for this clonotype: An end of the junction differs from the germline gene, which may be a read error. CDR3 region: CASSQVGGTGERFF. The DNA for the CDR3 is TGCGCCAGCAGCCAAGTAGGGGGGACCGGGGAGCGGTTTTTT. The chain combines TRBV4-1 with TRBJ2-2; D is possibly TRBD1 or TRBD2 (6 bases each). CDR3 length equals 14 residues. Germline loops: CDR1 MGHRA, CDR2 YSYEKL.

This clonotype occurred many times. V and J are TRBV7-9 and TRBJ1-1; D is possibly TRBD1 (6 bases). The V gene's germline CDR1 is SEHNR and CDR2 FQNEAQ (reference sequence). The CDR3 length is 16 residues. V lost 1 base, J lost 4 bases, and 16 bases lay in between. The CDR3 is CASSLVTAGVGTEAFF. CDR3 nucleotides: TGTGCCAGCAGCTTAGTGACGGCAGGGGTGGGCACTGAAGCTTTCTTT.

Remarks on this clonotype: This may arise from a read error, as a much more abundant clone is one base away. The V and J genes are TRBV19 and TRBJ1-2; D unresolved. With 4 bases removed from V and 7 bases from J, the gap between germline ends came to 10 bases. CDR1 LNHDA and CDR2 SQIVND come from the germline V gene (reference sequence). This CDR3 contains 12 residues. CDR3 amino acids: CASSNRIVGYTF. CDR3 DNA sequence: TGTGCCAGTAGTAATAGGATCGTTGGCTACACCTTC.

CDR3: CASRTGKQMNTEAFF. DNA of the CDR3: TGTGCCAGCAGAACGGGAAAGCAGATGAACACTGAAGCTTTCTTT. The chain employs TRBV12-3 or TRBV12-4 and TRBJ1-1; D ambiguous. The CDR3 totals 15 residues. V gave up 6 bases and J gave up 0 bases, with 14 bases separating them.

About this clonotype: This could be a read error, since a much larger clone is one nucleotide away. The chain combines TRBV20-1 with TRBJ2-7; D may be TRBD1 or TRBD2 (5 bases each). CDR1 is DFQATT, CDR2 SNEGSKA, per germline (reference sequence). V was clipped by 7 bases and J by 3 bases, with 16 bases between them. The CDR3 runs to 13 residues. The CDR3 nucleotides read TGCAGTGTTTGGTGGGGGAGCGGCTACGAGCAGTACTTC. Protein product: CSVWWGSGYEQYF.

In this sample, this clonotype turned up a few times. The genes are TRBV27 and TRBJ1-1; no firm D call. Germline V gene data show CDR1 as MNHEY and CDR2 as SMNVEV (reference sequence). Trimming cost V 8 bases and J 2 bases, with 12 bases left between them. There are 13 residues in the CDR3. The CDR3 sequence is CASGVVQNTEAFF. The CDR3 nucleotides read TGTGCCAGCGGAGTGGTGCAAAACACTGAAGCTTTCTTT.

This clonotype was counted between two and nine times. The CDR3 is CASSIAGTTNTEAFF. CDR3 coding DNA: TGTGCCAGTAGTATAGCCGGTACGACGAACACTGAAGCTTTCTTT. The chain uses TRBV19 and TRBJ1-1; D not certain. V was pared by 1 base and J by 1 base, with 10 bases between. The germline gives CDR1 LNHDA, CDR2 SQIVND (reference sequence). The CDR3 is made up of 15 amino acids. Based on the CDR3 plus reference TRBV19 and TRBJ1-1, the full variable domain is DGGITQSPKYLFRKEGQNVTLSCEQNLNHDAMYWYRQDPGQGLRLIYYSQIVNDFQKGDIAEGYSVSREKKESFPLTVTSAQKNPTAFYLCASSIAGTTNTEAFFGQGTRLTVV.

About this clonotype: A read error may be the cause here, since a much bigger clone is one base away. The missing conserved phenylalanine or tryptophan at the end of this CDR3 makes a read error likely. The rearrangement joins TRBV27 to TRBJ2-5, with D maybe TRBD2 (5 bases). V gave up 3 bases and J gave up 3 bases, with 8 bases separating them. The CDR3 sequence is 13 residues long. Germline CDR1 is MNHEY and CDR2 is SMNVEV (reference sequence). CDR3 region: CASSLSGEETQYY. CDR3 nucleotides: TGTGCCAGCAGTTTGAGCGGAGAAGAGACCCAGTACTAC.

V gene TRBV6-2 or TRBV6-3 combines with J gene TRBJ2-1; the D gene is possibly TRBD1 (6 bases). The CDR3 loop spans 13 amino acids. CDR1 and CDR2 from the germline V gene are MNHEY and SVGEGT. V was trimmed by 4 bases and J by 3 bases, leaving 7 bases between them. CDR3 sequence reads: CASSWDNYNEQFF. CDR3 DNA: TGTGCCAGCAGTTGGGACAACTACAATGAGCAGTTCTTC.

About this clonotype: It may be a read error: a sequence one base away is much more abundant. The V call is TRBV5-1, the J call TRBJ1-1; D is ambiguous. This CDR3 contains 16 residues. In germline, CDR1 is SGHRS, CDR2 YFSETQ. The CDR3 is CASILEGGAWGTEAFF. The DNA for the CDR3 is TGCGCCAGCATCTTGGAGGGCGGAGCTTGGGGCACTGAAGCTTTCTTT. The full variable domain, its missing parts supplied by reference TRBV5-1 and TRBJ1-1, is KAGVTQTPRYLIKTRGQQVTLSCSPISGHRSVSWYQQTPGQGLQFLFEYFSETQRNKGNFPGRFSGRQFSNSRSEMNVSTLELGDSALYLCASILEGGAWGTEAFFGQGTRLTVV.

The genes are TRBV2 and TRBJ2-3, with D perhaps TRBD1 or TRBD2 (5 bases each). The CDR3 sequence is 15 residues long. Germline CDR1 and CDR2: SNHLY and FYNNEI. With 5 bases removed from V and 1 base from J, the gap between germline ends came to 13 bases. The CDR3 DNA follows: TGTGCCAGCAGTAACCGAGGGGCTCGCACAGATACGCAGTATTTT. Translated, it gives CASSNRGARTDTQYF.

The chain employs TRBV20-1 and TRBJ2-7; 7 bases match TRBD2. V lost 3 bases and J lost 2; bases outside the gene matches: 10. In germline, CDR1 is DFQATT, CDR2 SNEGSKA (reference sequence). The CDR3 extends over 15 amino acids. CDR3 sequence (DNA): TGCAGTGCTAGTTTGGAGCGGGGCGCTCCCTACGAGCAGTACTTC. Its translation: CSASLERGAPYEQYF.

This clonotype showed up just once. The chain joins TRBV7-9 to TRBJ2-5; D tentatively reads TRBD1 or TRBD2 (5 bases each). Germline V gives CDR1 SEHNR, CDR2 FQNEAQ (reference sequence). The CDR3 consists of 15 residues. V lost 4 bases, J lost 2 bases, and 14 bases lay in between. CDR3: CASSSLFGAQETQYF. The CDR3 nucleotides are TGTGCCAGCAGCTCCCTTTTCGGGGCTCAAGAGACCCAGTACTTC.

This clonotype has only one observation. A much more abundant neighbour one base away suggests this may be a read error. V usage is TRBV29-1 and J usage is TRBJ1-2; D is perhaps TRBD1 (5 bases). Germline assignment: CDR1 SQVTM and CDR2 ANQGSEA. V was cut by 5 bases and J by 3 bases, with 22 bases left in between. The CDR3 sequence is 16 residues long. CDR3 sequence: CSVQNPGPGVDYGYTF. CDR3 DNA sequence: TGCAGCGTTCAAAACCCCGGCCCGGGGGTTGACTATGGCTACACCTTC. Based on the CDR3 plus reference TRBV29-1 and TRBJ1-2, the full variable domain is SAVISQKPSRDICQRGTSLTIQCQVDSQVTMMFWYRQQPGQSLTLIATANQGSEATYESGFVIDKFPISRPNLTFSTLTVSNMSPEDSSIYLCSVQNPGPGVDYGYTFGSGTRLTVV.

The gene calls are TRBV6-5 and TRBJ2-7; D is undetermined. CDR3 length: 14 residues. The germline gives CDR1 MNHEY, CDR2 SVGAGI. Deletions cut 2 bases from V and 1 base from J, with 9 bases between. For the CDR3, the DNA is TGTGCCAGCAGTTACGAACAGAGGTCCTACGAGCAGTACTTC. Translating gives CASSYEQRSYEQYF.

This chain connects TRBV6-5 to TRBJ1-1; D gene uncertain. The germline CDR1 and CDR2 sequences are MNHEY and SVGAGI. This CDR3 spans 14 amino acids. Trimming removed 9 bases at V and 0 bases at J, with 14 bases between. The CDR3 sequence: CASWTDVMNTEAFF. CDR3 DNA: TGTGCCAGTTGGACGGACGTCATGAACACTGAAGCTTTCTTT.